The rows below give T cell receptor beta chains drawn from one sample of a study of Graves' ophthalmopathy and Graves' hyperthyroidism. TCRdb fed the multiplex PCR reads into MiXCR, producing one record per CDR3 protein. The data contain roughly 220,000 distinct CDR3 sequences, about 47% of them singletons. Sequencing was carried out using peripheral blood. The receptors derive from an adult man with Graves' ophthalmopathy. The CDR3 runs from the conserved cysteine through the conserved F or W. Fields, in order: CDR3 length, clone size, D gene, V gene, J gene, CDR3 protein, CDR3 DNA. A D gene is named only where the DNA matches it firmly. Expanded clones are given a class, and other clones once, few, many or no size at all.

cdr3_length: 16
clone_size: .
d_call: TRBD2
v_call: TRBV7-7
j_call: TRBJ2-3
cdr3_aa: CASSLGTSGRIDTQYF
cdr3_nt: TGTGCTAGCAGCTTAGGGACTAGCGGGAGGATAGATACGCAGTATTTT

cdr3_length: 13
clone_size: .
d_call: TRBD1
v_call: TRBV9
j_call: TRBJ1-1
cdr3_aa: CASSSGGDTEAFF
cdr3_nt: TGTGCCAGCAGCTCAGGGGGCGACACTGAAGCTTTCTTT

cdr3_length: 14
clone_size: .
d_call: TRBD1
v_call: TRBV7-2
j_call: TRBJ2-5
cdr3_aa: CASSAGQGQETQYF
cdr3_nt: TGTGCCAGCAGCGCCGGACAGGGCCAAGAGACCCAGTACTTC

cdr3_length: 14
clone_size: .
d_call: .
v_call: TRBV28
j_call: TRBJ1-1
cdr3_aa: CASSQSGANTEAFF
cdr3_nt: TGTGCCAGCAGCCAAAGTGGGGCCAACACTGAAGCTTTCTTT

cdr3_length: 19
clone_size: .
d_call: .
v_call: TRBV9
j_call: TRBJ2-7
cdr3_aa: CASSHYPGLPPASSYEQYF
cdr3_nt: TGCGCCAGCAGCCATTACCCGGGACTGCCCCCTGCGAGCTCCTACGAGCAGTACTTC

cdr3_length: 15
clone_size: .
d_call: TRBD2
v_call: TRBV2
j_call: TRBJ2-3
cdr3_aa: CASRKGAGGSDTQYF
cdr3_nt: TGTGCCAGCAGGAAAGGAGCGGGAGGGTCAGATACGCAGTATTTT

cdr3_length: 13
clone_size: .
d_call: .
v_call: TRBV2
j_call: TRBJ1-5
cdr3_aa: CASRPRGNQPQHF
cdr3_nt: TGTGCCAGCAGGCCCAGGGGCAATCAGCCCCAGCATTTT

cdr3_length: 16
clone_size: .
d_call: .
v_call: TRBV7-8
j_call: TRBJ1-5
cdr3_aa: CASSPPGHLSNQPQHF
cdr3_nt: TGTGCCAGCAGCCCTCCTGGACATCTTAGCAATCAGCCCCAGCATTTT

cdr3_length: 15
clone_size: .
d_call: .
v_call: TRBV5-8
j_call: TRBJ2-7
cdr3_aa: CASSLGLGRAYEQYF
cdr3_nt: TGTGCCAGCAGCCTGGGGCTGGGCAGGGCCTACGAGCAGTACTTC

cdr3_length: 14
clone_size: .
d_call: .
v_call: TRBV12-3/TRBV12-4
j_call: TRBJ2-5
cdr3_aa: CASSLDTGQETQYF
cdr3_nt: TGTGCCAGCAGTCTCGACACCGGCCAAGAGACCCAGTACTTC

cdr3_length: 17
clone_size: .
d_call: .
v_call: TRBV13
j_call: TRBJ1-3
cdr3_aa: CASSYYKGTSPGNTIYF
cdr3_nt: TGTGCCAGCAGCTACTATAAGGGGACTTCCCCTGGAAACACCATATATTTT

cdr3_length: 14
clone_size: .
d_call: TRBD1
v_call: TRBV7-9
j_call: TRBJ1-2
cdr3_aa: CASSTTGGDYGYTF
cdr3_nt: TGTGCCAGCAGCACAACAGGGGGCGACTATGGCTACACCTTC

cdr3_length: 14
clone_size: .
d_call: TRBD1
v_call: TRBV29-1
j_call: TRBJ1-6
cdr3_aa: CAWSIGGVGSPLHF
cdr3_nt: TGTGCCTGGAGCATAGGGGGCGTGGGGTCACCCCTCCACTTT

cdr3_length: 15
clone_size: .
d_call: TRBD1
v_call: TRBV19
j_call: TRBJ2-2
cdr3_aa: CASSGMTGFTGELFF
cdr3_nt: TGTGCCAGTAGTGGAATGACAGGGTTCACCGGGGAGCTGTTTTTT

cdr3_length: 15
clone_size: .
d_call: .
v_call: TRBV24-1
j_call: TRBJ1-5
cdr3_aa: CATSEAGWGNQPQHF
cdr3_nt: TGTGCCACCAGTGAAGCAGGGTGGGGGAATCAGCCCCAGCATTTT

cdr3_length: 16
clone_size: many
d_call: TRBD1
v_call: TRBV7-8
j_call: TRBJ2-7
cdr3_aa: CASSFRRDRGPYEQYF
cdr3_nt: TGTGCCAGCAGCTTCCGCCGGGACAGGGGGCCCTACGAGCAGTACTTC

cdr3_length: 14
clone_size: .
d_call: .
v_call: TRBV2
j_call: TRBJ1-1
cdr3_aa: CARTAGLTNTEAFF
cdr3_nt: TGTGCCAGGACGGCGGGACTCACGAACACTGAAGCTTTCTTT

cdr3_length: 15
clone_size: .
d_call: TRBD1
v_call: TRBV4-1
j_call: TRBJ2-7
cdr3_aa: CASSQHNRGSYEQYF
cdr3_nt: TGCGCCAGCAGCCAACATAACAGGGGTAGCTACGAGCAGTACTTC

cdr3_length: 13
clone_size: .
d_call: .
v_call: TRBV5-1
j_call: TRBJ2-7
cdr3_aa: CASSFGRVDEQYF
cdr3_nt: TGCGCCAGCAGCTTTGGGCGCGTGGACGAGCAGTACTTC

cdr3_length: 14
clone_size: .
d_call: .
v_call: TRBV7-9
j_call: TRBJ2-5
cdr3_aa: CASSFGQGADTQYF
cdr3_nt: TGTGCCAGCAGCTTTGGGCAGGGCGCGGATACGCAGTACTTC

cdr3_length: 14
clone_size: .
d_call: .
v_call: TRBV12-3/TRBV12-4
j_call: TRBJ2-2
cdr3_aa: CASSEIRAGGELFF
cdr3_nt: TGTGCCAGCAGTGAAATCAGGGCTGGCGGGGAGCTGTTTTTT

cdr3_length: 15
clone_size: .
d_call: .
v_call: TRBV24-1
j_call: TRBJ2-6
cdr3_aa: CATAFTGSGANVLTF
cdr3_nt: TGTGCCACCGCCTTTACAGGGTCTGGGGCCAACGTCCTGACTTTC

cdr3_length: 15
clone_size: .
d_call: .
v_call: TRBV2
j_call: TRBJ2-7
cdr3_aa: CASSETGRKAYEQYF
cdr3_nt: TGTGCCAGCAGCGAGACGGGTAGAAAAGCCTACGAGCAGTACTTC

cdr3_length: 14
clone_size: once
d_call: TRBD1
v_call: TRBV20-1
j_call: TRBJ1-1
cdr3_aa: CSARGTGGEAEAFF
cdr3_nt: TGCAGTGCTAGAGGTACAGGGGGCGAAGCTGAAGCTTTCTTT

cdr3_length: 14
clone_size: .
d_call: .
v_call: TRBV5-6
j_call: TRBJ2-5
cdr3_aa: CASSATGNKETQYF
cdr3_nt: TGTGCCAGCAGCGCCACCGGGAACAAAGAGACCCAGTACTTC

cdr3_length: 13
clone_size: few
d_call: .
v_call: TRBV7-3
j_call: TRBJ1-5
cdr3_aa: CASSLMVGQPQHF
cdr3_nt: TGTGCCAGCAGCTTAATGGTCGGGCAGCCCCAGCATTTT

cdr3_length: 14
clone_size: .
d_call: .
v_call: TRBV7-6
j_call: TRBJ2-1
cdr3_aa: CASSGERRYNEQFF
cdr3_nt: TGTGCCAGCAGCGGGGAGAGACGTTACAATGAGCAGTTCTTC

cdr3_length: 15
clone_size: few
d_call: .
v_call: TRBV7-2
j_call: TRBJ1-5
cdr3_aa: CASSLGAGAYQPQHF
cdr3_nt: TGTGCCAGCAGCTTAGGGGCGGGGGCCTATCAGCCCCAGCATTTT

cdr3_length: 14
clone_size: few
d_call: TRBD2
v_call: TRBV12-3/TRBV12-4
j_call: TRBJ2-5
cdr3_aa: CASRMPGGGETQYF
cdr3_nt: TGTGCCAGCAGGATGCCCGGGGGAGGGGAGACCCAGTACTTC

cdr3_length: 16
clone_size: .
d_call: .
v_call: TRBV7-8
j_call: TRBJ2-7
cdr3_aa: CASSPPGLTFSYEQYF
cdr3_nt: TGTGCCAGCTCACCACCGGGACTGACCTTTTCCTACGAGCAGTACTTC

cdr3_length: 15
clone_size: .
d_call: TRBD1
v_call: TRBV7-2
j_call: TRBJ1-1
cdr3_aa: CASSPWDREETEAFF
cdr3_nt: TGTGCCAGCAGCCCCTGGGACAGGGAGGAGACTGAAGCTTTCTTT

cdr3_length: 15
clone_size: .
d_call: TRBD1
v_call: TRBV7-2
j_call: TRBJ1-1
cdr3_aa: CASSQGYRGRTEAFF
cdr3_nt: TGTGCCAGCAGCCAAGGTTACAGGGGGCGGACTGAAGCTTTCTTT

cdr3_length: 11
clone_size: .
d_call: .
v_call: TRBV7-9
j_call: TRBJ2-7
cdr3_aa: CASSSEHEQYF
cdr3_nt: TGTGCCAGCAGCTCTGAGCACGAGCAGTACTTC

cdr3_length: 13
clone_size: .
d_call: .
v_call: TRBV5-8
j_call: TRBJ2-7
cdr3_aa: CASSPDGTYEQYF
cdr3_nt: TGTGCCAGCAGCCCCGACGGAACCTACGAGCAGTACTTC

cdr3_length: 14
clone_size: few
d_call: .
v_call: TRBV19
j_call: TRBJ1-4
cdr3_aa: CASSWGVANEKLFF
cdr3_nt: TGTGCCAGTAGTTGGGGAGTGGCTAATGAAAAACTGTTTTTT

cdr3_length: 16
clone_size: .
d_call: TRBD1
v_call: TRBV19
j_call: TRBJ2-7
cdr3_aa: CASSSYRDSLSYEQYF
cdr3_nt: TGTGCCAGTAGTTCCTACCGGGACAGTCTCTCCTACGAGCAGTACTTC

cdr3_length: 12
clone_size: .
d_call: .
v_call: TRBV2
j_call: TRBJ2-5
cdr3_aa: CASSFPFETQYF
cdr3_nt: TGTGCCAGCAGCTTTCCCTTTGAGACCCAGTACTTC

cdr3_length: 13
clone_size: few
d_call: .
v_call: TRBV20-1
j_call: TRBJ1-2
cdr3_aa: CSALGRNNYGYTF
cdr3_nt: TGCAGTGCTCTGGGACGGAATAACTATGGCTACACCTTC

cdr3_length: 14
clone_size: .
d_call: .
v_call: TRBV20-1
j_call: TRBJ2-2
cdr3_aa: CSAVGEGNTGELFF
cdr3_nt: TGCAGTGCCGTCGGAGAGGGGAACACCGGGGAGCTGTTTTTT

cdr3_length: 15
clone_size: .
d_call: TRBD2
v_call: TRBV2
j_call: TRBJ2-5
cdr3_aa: CASSEDPGGDETQYF
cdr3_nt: TGTGCCAGCAGTGAGGACCCCGGGGGGGACGAGACCCAGTACTTC

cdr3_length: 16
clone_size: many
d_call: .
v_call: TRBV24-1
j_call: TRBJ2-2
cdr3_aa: CATSDTGPSRTGELFF
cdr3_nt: TGTGCCACCAGTGATACGGGACCGAGCCGAACCGGGGAGCTGTTTTTT

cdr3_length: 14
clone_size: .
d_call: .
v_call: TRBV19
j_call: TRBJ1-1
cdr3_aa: CASSPSDGNTEAFF
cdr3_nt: TGTGCCAGTAGCCCGTCGGACGGGAACACTGAAGCTTTCTTT

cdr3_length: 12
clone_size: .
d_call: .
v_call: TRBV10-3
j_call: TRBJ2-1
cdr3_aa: CAISESLNEQFF
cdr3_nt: TGTGCCATCAGTGAGTCGTTGAATGAGCAGTTCTTC

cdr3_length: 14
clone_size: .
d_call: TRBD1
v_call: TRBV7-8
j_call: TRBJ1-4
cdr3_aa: CASSRDRVSEKLFF
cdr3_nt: TGTGCCAGCAGCCGAGACAGGGTTTCTGAAAAACTGTTTTTT

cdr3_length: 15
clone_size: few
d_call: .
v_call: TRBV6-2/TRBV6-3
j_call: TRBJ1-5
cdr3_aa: CASIDEDYSNQPQHF
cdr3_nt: TGTGCCAGCATTGACGAGGACTATAGCAATCAGCCCCAGCATTTT

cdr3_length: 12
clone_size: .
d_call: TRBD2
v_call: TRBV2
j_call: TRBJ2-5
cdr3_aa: CASEVAGETQYF
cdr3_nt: TGTGCCAGCGAGGTAGCGGGAGAGACCCAGTACTTC

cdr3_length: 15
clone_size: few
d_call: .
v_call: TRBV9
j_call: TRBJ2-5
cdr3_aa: CASSALVGSQETQYF
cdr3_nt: TGTGCCAGCAGCGCGTTAGTGGGCAGCCAAGAGACCCAGTACTTC

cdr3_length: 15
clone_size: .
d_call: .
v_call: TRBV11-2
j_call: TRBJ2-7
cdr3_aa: CASSLEPGFSYEQYF
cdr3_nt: TGTGCCAGCAGCTTAGAACCAGGTTTCTCCTACGAGCAGTACTTC

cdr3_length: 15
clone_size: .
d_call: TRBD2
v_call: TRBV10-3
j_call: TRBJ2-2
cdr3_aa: CAIRPSGANTGELFF
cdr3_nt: TGTGCCATCAGGCCTAGCGGAGCGAACACCGGGGAGCTGTTTTTT

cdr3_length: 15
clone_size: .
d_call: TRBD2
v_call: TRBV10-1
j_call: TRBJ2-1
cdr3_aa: CASSDASGGYNEQFF
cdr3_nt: TGCGCCAGCAGTGACGCTAGCGGGGGTTACAATGAGCAGTTCTTC

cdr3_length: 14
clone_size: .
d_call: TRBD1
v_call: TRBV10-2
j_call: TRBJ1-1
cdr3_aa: CASSDTGGNTEAFF
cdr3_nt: TGCGCCAGCAGTGATACAGGGGGGAACACTGAAGCTTTCTTT

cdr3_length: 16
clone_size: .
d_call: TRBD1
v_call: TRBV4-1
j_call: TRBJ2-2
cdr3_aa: CASSRPQGVGTGELFF
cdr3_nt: TGCGCCAGCAGCAGACCACAGGGGGTAGGGACCGGGGAGCTGTTTTTT

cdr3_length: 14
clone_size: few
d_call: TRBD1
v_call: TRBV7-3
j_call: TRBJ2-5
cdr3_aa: CASSIGQGQETQYF
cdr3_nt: TGTGCCAGCAGCATCGGACAGGGACAAGAGACCCAGTACTTC

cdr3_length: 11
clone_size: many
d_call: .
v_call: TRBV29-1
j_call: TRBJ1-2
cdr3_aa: CSAEQEYGYTF
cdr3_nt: TGCAGCGCTGAACAGGAGTATGGCTACACCTTC

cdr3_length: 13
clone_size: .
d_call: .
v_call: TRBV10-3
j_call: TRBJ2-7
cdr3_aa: CAISGLSSYEQYF
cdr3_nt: TGTGCCATCAGTGGACTATCTTCCTACGAGCAGTACTTC

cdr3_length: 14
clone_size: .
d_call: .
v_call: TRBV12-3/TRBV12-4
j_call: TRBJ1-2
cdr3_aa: CASSLSAEMYGYTF
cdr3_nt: TGTGCCAGCAGTTTATCGGCAGAGATGTATGGCTACACCTTC

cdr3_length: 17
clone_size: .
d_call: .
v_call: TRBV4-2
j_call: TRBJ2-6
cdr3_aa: CASSQTIAASGANVLAF
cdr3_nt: TGTGCCAGCAGCCAAACGATAGCCGCATCTGGGGCCAACGTCCTGGCTTTC

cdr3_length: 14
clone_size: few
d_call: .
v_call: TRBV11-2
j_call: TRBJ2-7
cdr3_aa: CASSLGRGGYEQYF
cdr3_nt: TGTGCCAGCAGCTTAGGCAGGGGAGGGTACGAGCAGTACTTC

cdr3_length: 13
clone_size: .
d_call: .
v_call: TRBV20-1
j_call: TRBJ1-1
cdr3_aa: CSARGIMNTEAFF
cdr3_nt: TGCAGTGCTAGAGGAATAATGAACACTGAAGCTTTCTTT

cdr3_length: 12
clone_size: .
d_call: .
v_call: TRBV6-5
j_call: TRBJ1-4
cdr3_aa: CASSSPRRKLFF
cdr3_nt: TGTGCCAGCAGTTCCCCTCGACGGAAACTGTTTTTT